Listed here is a single T cell receptor beta chain. The sample comes from a study of cytomegalovirus exposure and HLA in healthy donors. The CDR3 sequence is 13 residues long. From germline, CDR1 is MNHNS and CDR2 SASEGT. V gave up 11 bases and J gave up 2 bases, with 10 bases separating them. Amplification used 60 Vbeta primers and 13 Jbeta primers. TCRdb keeps only in-frame clones here, not all; method: immunoSEQ multiplex PCR. The table shows around 150,000 clones, with approximately 72% occurring only once. The genes are TRBV6-1 and TRBJ2-6; tentatively, D is TRBD2 (6 bases). The source material was PBMCs. The receptor was isolated from a female donor in good health and CMV-seronegative. The CDR3 sequence is CAAREAGANVLTF. The CDR3 coding sequence is TGTGCCGCCAGGGAGGCTGGGGCCAACGTCCTGACTTTC.